This T cell receptor beta chain was captured in a study of graft-versus-host responses after intestinal transplantation. In regard to this clone: Antigen: not known.

To release intraepithelial and lamina propria lymphocytes, the graft tissue was processed. Trimming took 11 bases from V and 7 from J, leaving 24 bases between them. In germline, CDR1 is MNHNY, CDR2 SVGAGI (reference sequence). CDR3 length: 15 residues. The protocol was immunoSEQ multiplex PCR, while the TCRdb copy is restricted to in-frame clones and leaves out a portion. This table has 37,000 or so clones, 87% appearing once. The study, taken as a whole, reports: GvH clones turned up in recipient marrow; some had shown up first in ileum or blood. Allografts of one patient group, those with graft-donor T cell macrochimerism, had high graft-versus-host to host-versus-graft clonal ratios.

The receptor's source is a human patient who received an intestinal transplant, so some T cells may come from the graft donor. This rearrangement joins TRBV6-6 to TRBJ2-1; possible D gene TRBD1, 6 bases. Source: ileum tissue, taken roughly 200 days after intestinal transplant. CDR3 loop: CAFSTQGRGTNEQFF. For the CDR3, the DNA is TGTGCCTTTTCTACACAGGGTCGAGGGACGAATGAGCAGTTCTTC.